The present TCR beta chain was sequenced within a study of shared clonotypes between healthy human individuals. Donors comprised healthy HIV-negative adults lacking recent acute infections or vaccinations. Using immunoSEQ multiplex PCR, the repertoire was profiled, and TCRdb retains in-frame clones only, with some absent. The sample has a few million clones; approximately 93% are singletons. The sample consisted of naive CD4+ T cells from PBMCs. Noted subset: CD45RA+ positively selected. This clonotype was sampled from a man between 18 and 29 years old in good health. Some clones in this sample may be carry-over from other donors' samples.

In nucleotides, the CDR3 is TGTGCCAGCAGCGTTACAGGGGGCGCCGAGCAGTACTTC. Its protein is CASSVTGGAEQYF. This chain connects TRBV7-3 to TRBJ2-7, with TRBD1 matching 9 bases. Germline V gives CDR1 SGHTA, CDR2 FQGTGA. This CDR3 contains 13 residues. Germline trimming cut 5 bases from V and 6 bases from J; bases unmatched to any gene: 5.